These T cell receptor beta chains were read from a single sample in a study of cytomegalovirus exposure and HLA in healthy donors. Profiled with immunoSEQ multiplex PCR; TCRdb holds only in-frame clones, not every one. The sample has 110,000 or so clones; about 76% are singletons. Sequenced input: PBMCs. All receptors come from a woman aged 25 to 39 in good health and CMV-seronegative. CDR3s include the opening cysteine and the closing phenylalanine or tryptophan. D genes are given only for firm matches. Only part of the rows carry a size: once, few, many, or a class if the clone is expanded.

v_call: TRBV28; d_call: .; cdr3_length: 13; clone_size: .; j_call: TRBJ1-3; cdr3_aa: CASTTNWLDTIYF; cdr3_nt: TGTGCCAGCACTACCAATTGGCTAGACACCATATATTTT
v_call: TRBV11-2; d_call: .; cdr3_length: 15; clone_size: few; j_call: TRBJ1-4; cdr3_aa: CASSLVQGRNEKLFF; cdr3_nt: TGTGCCAGCAGCTTAGTGCAGGGAAGGAATGAAAAACTGTTTTTT
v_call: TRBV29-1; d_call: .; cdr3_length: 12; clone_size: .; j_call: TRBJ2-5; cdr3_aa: CSARLIKETQYF; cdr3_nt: TGCAGCGCCAGACTGATAAAAGAGACCCAGTACTTC
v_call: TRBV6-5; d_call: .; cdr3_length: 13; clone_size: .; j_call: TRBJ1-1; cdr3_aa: CASRGGSGTEAFF; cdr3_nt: TGTGCCAGCCGAGGGGGATCTGGCACTGAAGCTTTCTTT
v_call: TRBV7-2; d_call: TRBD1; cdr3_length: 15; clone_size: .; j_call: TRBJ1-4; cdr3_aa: CASSYTQGVGEKLFF; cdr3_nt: TGTGCCAGCAGTTACACACAGGGGGTGGGAGAAAAACTGTTTTTT
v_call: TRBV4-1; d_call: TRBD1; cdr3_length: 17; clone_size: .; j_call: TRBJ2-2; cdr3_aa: CASSQGGRGTNTGELFF; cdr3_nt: TGCGCCAGCAGCCAAGGGGGCAGGGGGACGAACACCGGGGAGCTGTTTTTT
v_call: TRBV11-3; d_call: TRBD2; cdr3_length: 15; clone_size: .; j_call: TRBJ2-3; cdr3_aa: CASSFRAGTEDTQYF; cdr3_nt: TGTGCCAGCAGCTTTCGAGCGGGGACCGAGGATACGCAGTATTTT
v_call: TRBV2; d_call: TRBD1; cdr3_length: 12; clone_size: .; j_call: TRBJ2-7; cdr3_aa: CASKWTGNEQYF; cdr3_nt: TGTGCCAGCAAATGGACAGGGAACGAGCAGTACTTC
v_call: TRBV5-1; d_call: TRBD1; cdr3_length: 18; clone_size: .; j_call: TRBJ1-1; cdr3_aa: CASSSSPRTGGRGTEAFF; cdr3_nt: TGCGCCAGCAGCTCTAGCCCCAGGACAGGGGGTCGTGGCACTGAAGCTTTCTTT
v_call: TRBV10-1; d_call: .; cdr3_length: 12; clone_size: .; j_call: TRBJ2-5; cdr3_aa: CASKACQETQYF; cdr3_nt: TGCGCCAGCAAAGCGTGCCAAGAGACCCAGTACTTC
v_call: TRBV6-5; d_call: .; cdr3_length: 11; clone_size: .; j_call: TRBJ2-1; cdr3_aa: CASSANNEQFF; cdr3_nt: TGTGCCAGCAGTGCGAACAATGAGCAGTTCTTC
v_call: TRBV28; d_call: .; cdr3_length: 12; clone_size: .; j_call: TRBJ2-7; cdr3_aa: CATDDSSYEQYF; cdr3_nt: TGTGCCACCGATGACAGCTCCTACGAGCAGTACTTC
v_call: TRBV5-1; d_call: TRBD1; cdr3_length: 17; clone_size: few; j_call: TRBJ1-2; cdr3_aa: CASSLGPTGASNYGYTF; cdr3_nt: TGCGCCAGCAGCTTGGGGCCGACAGGGGCCTCTAACTATGGCTACACCTTC
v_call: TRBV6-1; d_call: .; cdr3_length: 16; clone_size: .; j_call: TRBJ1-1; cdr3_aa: CASSVMSGTRRTEAFF; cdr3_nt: TGTGCCAGCAGTGTAATGTCAGGTACGCGCCGCACTGAAGCTTTCTTT
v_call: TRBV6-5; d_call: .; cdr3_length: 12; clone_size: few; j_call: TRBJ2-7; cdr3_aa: CASGPGRTEQYF; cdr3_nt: TGTGCCAGTGGGCCAGGGCGAACCGAGCAGTACTTC
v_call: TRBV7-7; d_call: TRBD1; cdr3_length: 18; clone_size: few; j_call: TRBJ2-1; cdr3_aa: CASSFSRRRQGRVGEQFF; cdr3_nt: TGTGCCAGCAGCTTTAGTAGGAGGCGACAGGGACGGGTCGGTGAGCAGTTCTTC
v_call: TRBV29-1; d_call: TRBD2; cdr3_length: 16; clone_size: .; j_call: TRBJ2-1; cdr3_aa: CSSWGGYTALLHEQFF; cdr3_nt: TGCAGCAGTTGGGGGGGATACACGGCGCTCCTCCATGAGCAGTTCTTC